The entry below describes one T cell receptor (beta chain). Repertoires were generated with immunoSEQ multiplex PCR, while TCRdb's copy carries only in-frame clones and drops some. The sample holds fewer than 400,000 clones, approximately 86% seen once. The source of the sample is a study of blood T cell repertoires in COVID-19. Germline lookup yields CDR1 SGHDT and CDR2 YYEEEE. The V gene lost 3 bases and the J gene lost 6 bases, with 10 bases spanning the gap. CDR3 length equals 13 residues. This chain links TRBV5-6 with TRBJ2-1; D possibly corresponds to TRBD1 (6 bases). Sequences were obtained from PBMCs or T cells enriched from blood (not recorded which). This TCR came from a woman between 18 and 29 years old who had recovered from COVID-19. The CDR3 loop reads CASSSGQSNEQFF. The CDR3 DNA follows: TGTGCCAGCAGCTCAGGACAGTCCAATGAGCAGTTCTTC.